The 31 T cell receptor beta chains below come from one sample, sequenced in a study of memory CD4+ T cells and cytomegalovirus serostatus. Clones were read by immunoSEQ multiplex PCR, and TCRdb kept only the in-frame ones, dropping some. Of about 60,000 clones listed, less than 80% are singletons. The sort gate was single viable CD3+CD4+CD8-CD45RO+ cells for memory CD4+ T cells. The specimen sequenced was memory CD4+ T cells from blood. The source is an adult in good health and CMV-seronegative.

The table lists this clone with a count of one. The gene calls are TRBV5-1 and TRBJ2-1; 7 bases agree with TRBD1. The CDR3 consists of 16 residues. Germline values: CDR1 SGHRS, CDR2 YFSETQ. Losses at the gene ends were 0 bases for V and 8 bases for J; bases not matched to a gene: 11. CDR3 in amino acids: CASSLVGQQGSYEQFF. CDR3 bases: TGCGCCAGCAGCTTGGTCGGGCAACAGGGGAGCTATGAGCAGTTCTTC. Together with reference TRBV5-1 and TRBJ2-1, the CDR3 gives the full variable domain: KAGVTQTPRYLIKTRGQQVTLSCSPISGHRSVSWYQQTPGQGLQFLFEYFSETQRNKGNFPGRFSGRQFSNSRSEMNVSTLELGDSALYLCASSLVGQQGSYEQFFGPGTRLTVL.

In the case of this clone: The germline gene is not matched at one end of the junction; a read error may be the cause. The rearrangement links TRBV7-7 to TRBJ2-2; D ambiguous. CDR1 and CDR2 from the germline V gene are SSHAT and FNYEAQ (reference sequence). The CDR3 spans 11 residues. The CDR3 here is CASSKTGELFF. CDR3 in DNA: TGTGCTAGCAGCAAAACCGGGGAGCTGTTTTTT. Complete variable domain (other parts from reference TRBV7-7 and TRBJ2-2): GAGVSQSPRYKVTKRGQDVTLRCDPISSHATLYWYQQALGQGPEFLTYFNYEAQPDKSGLPSDRFSAERPEGSISTLTIQRTEQRDSAMYRCASSKTGELFFGEGSRLTVL.

This chain uses TRBV7-9 with TRBJ2-3; 9 bases line up with TRBD2. The V gene end was trimmed by 5 bases and the J gene end by 5 bases; junction bases not matched to a gene: 8. Germline CDR1 and CDR2: SEHNR and FQNEAQ (reference sequence). The CDR3 runs to 15 residues. In nucleotides, the CDR3 is TGTGCCAGCAGCCCACACAATAGCGGGAGAGATACGCAGTATTTT. Protein sequence: CASSPHNSGRDTQYF.

This chain joins TRBV9 and TRBJ1-1, with a weak D call TRBD1 (6 bases). The CDR3 runs 14 residues. Trimming stripped 0 bases from V and 6 bases from J, with 12 bases between. Germline CDR1 is SGDLS and CDR2 is YYNGEE. The CDR3 spells CASSVGGQGAEAFF. The CDR3 coding sequence is TGTGCCAGCAGCGTAGGGGGGCAGGGCGCTGAAGCTTTCTTT.

This clone is medium-sized in the sample. The gene calls are TRBV12-2 and TRBJ2-7; TRBD1 is the table's D call and was not checked against the DNA. TRBV12-2 is an annotated pseudogene. The CDR3 covers 12 residues. CDR3 nucleotide sequence: TGTGCAAGTCGATTAACAGGGGGCGAGCAGTACTTC. This encodes CASRLTGGEQYF.

This chain connects TRBV5-1 to TRBJ2-7, with 9 bases matching TRBD1. The CDR3 consists of 16 residues. Germline V gene data show CDR1 as SGHRS and CDR2 as YFSETQ. J was trimmed by 3 bases and V by 0 bases; bases with no gene match: 7. In DNA form, the CDR3 reads TGCGCCAGCAGCTTGGACAGGGGGCTTAACGGCTACGAGCAGTACTTC. It yields the protein CASSLDRGLNGYEQYF.

This clone was observed a handful of times. The V and J genes are TRBV25-1 and TRBJ2-3; a weak D match, TRBD1 (5 bases). CDR1 and CDR2 from the germline V gene are MGHDK and SYGVNS. This CDR3 has 10 amino acids. This CDR3 reads CATRANTQYF. The CDR3 region has the DNA TGTGCAACCAGGGCAAATACGCAGTATTTT.

V usage is TRBV28 and J usage is TRBJ2-3; maybe TRBD1 (6 bases). This CDR3 is 17 amino acids long. Looked up from germline, CDR1 is MDHEN and CDR2 is SYDVKM. The V gene lost 2 bases and the J gene lost 2 bases, with 17 bases spanning the gap. The CDR3 DNA reads TGTGCCAGCAGTTTAGAGGGAGTCGACAGGTTCACAGATACGCAGTATTTT. Amino acid sequence: CASSLEGVDRFTDTQYF.

The rearrangement uses TRBV6-1 and TRBJ2-7; D is unresolved. V lost 1 base to trimming and J lost 3 bases, with 4 bases between them. The CDR3 is 12 residues long. Germline lookup yields CDR1 MNHNS and CDR2 SASEGT. CDR3 protein: CASSEDRYEQYF. The CDR3 DNA follows: TGTGCCAGCAGTGAAGACCGCTACGAGCAGTACTTC.

This rearrangement joins TRBV4-2 to TRBJ1-2; 8 bases line up with TRBD1. The germline gives CDR1 LGHNA, CDR2 YNFKEQ. V lost 0 bases to trimming and J lost 5 bases; unmatched junction nucleotides: 11. This CDR3 comprises 17 residues. In DNA, the CDR3 is TGTGCCAGCAGCCAAGATGGAGACAGGGGAGGGAGTTATGGCTACACCTTC. Translation: CASSQDGDRGGSYGYTF.

This sequence joins TRBV5-1 and TRBJ1-4, with TRBD1 as a possible D gene (6 bases). Deletions cut 0 bases from V and 3 bases from J, with 6 bases between. CDR3 length: 14 residues. In germline, CDR1 is SGHRS, CDR2 YFSETQ. The CDR3 loop is CASSLGGPNEKLFF. The CDR3 DNA reads TGCGCCAGCAGCTTGGGGGGGCCTAATGAAAAACTGTTTTTT.

The chain joins TRBV7-6 to TRBJ1-1; D is perhaps TRBD1 (5 bases). The CDR3 is 15 amino acids. Germline CDR1 reads SGHVS; CDR2 reads FNYEAQ. The V end lost 5 bases, the J end lost 2 bases, and 15 bases lay between the germline ends. The CDR3 protein is CASSPRGGGNTEAFF. CDR3 sequence (DNA): TGTGCCAGCAGCCCCCGCGGGGGAGGAAACACTGAAGCTTTCTTT.

V usage is TRBV6-5 and J usage is TRBJ2-7; 11 bases are shared with TRBD2. The V segment lost 4 bases and the J segment 3 bases; nucleotides outside the gene matches: 8. This CDR3 has 16 amino acids. In germline, CDR1 is MNHEY, CDR2 SVGAGI. This CDR3 reads CASSSPRLAGIYEQYF. The DNA for the CDR3 is TGTGCCAGCAGTTCTCCTCGACTAGCGGGAATCTACGAGCAGTACTTC.

The chain couples TRBV6-6 to TRBJ1-1; 7 bases map to TRBD1. The CDR3 has 13 residues. After removal of 7 bases from V and 7 bases from J, the junction contained 9 bases not matched to a gene. From germline, CDR1 is MNHNY and CDR2 SVGAGI (reference sequence). This CDR3 reads CASTSLQGNEAFF. DNA of the CDR3: TGTGCCAGCACTTCTTTACAGGGGAATGAAGCTTTCTTT.

The V gene is TRBV11-2, the J gene TRBJ2-2, with D perhaps TRBD2 (6 bases). V lost 3 bases and J 6 bases, leaving 8 bases between the germline ends. Per germline, CDR1 SGHAT and CDR2 FQNNGV. CDR3 length equals 13 residues. The CDR3 is CASSFGSAGELFF. The CDR3 DNA follows: TGTGCCAGCAGCTTCGGGAGTGCCGGGGAGCTGTTTTTT.

The DNA for the CDR3 is TGTGCCAGCAGTTCGAACAGGGGAGGGCCCCAGCATTTT. Its protein product is CASSSNRGGPQHF. The chain carries TRBV6-5 and TRBJ1-5; the match to TRBD1 covers 7 bases. Trimming cost V 4 bases and J 9 bases; bases outside gene matches: 6. The CDR3 totals 13 residues. The germline V gene has CDR1 MNHEY and CDR2 SVGAGI.

This clone appeared a single time. The chain carries TRBV5-1 and TRBJ2-2; D unclear. The V gene lost 2 bases and the J gene lost 4 bases, with 15 bases spanning the gap. Germline V gene data show CDR1 as SGHRS and CDR2 as YFSETQ. CDR3 length: 16 amino acids. CDR3 region: CASSFTASTTTGELFF. CDR3 DNA: TGCGCCAGCAGCTTCACCGCATCGACCACCACCGGGGAGCTGTTTTTT.

The genes are TRBV7-6 and TRBJ2-1; D tentatively reads TRBD1 or TRBD2 (5 bases each). The V gene lost 1 base and the J gene lost 7 bases, with 11 bases spanning the gap. Germline CDR1 is SGHVS and CDR2 is FNYEAQ. CDR3 length: 14 amino acids. CDR3 DNA: TGTGCCAGCAGCTTAGGAGGGACGAGGAATGAGCAGTTCTTC. This encodes CASSLGGTRNEQFF.

The V call is TRBV27, the J call TRBJ1-1, with unresolved D. The CDR3 runs to 13 residues. Trimming cost V 4 bases and J 0 bases, with 6 bases left between them. The germline V gene has CDR1 MNHEY and CDR2 SMNVEV (reference sequence). In DNA, the CDR3 is TGTGCCAGCAGTTCCACAGTGAACACTGAAGCTTTCTTT. Translation gives CASSSTVNTEAFF.

The rearrangement uses TRBV7-9 and TRBJ1-1; TRBD1 might be the D (5 bases). The CDR3 has 14 residues. Germline V gene data show CDR1 as SEHNR and CDR2 as FQNEAQ (reference sequence). Trimming pared 5 bases from V and 1 base from J, leaving 11 bases between. CDR3 region: CASSMGLKNTEAFF. The DNA for the CDR3 is TGTGCCAGCAGCATGGGGCTCAAGAACACTGAAGCTTTCTTT.

This clone was picked up a small number of times. V gene TRBV6-1 combines with J gene TRBJ1-3; D is undetermined. The V end lost 3 bases, the J end lost 2 bases, and 8 bases lay between the germline ends. Germline CDR1 is MNHNS and CDR2 is SASEGT. The CDR3 spans 14 residues. Here the CDR3 reads CASSDRSTGNTIYF. In nucleotides, the CDR3 is TGTGCCAGCAGTGACAGGTCGACTGGAAACACCATATATTTT.

The rearrangement joins TRBV28 to TRBJ1-1; D may be TRBD1 (5 bases). Germline CDR1 reads MDHEN; CDR2 reads SYDVKM. This CDR3 region has 15 residues. V lost 4 bases and J lost 10, with 22 bases in between. The CDR3 spells CASSYSAGTVGRAFF. CDR3 sequence (DNA): TGTGCCAGCAGTTATTCAGCCGGGACGGTAGGGCGAGCTTTCTTT.

The CDR3 loop reads CASSQRTSEKLFF. In DNA form, the CDR3 reads TGCGCCAGCAGCCAGAGGACGAGTGAAAAACTGTTTTTT. The V and J genes are TRBV5-1 and TRBJ1-4, with no clear D. V lost 4 bases and J 7 bases, leaving 11 bases between the germline ends. Germline V lookup: CDR1 SGHRS, CDR2 YFSETQ. The CDR3 covers 13 residues.

The V call is TRBV2, the J call TRBJ2-7, with 12 bases identical to TRBD2. The V gene end was trimmed by 6 bases and the J gene end by 7 bases; junction bases not matched to a gene: 10. The CDR3 loop spans 15 amino acids. In germline, CDR1 is SNHLY, CDR2 FYNNEI. The CDR3 DNA sequence: TGTGCCAGCAGAGATCTAGCGGGAGGGCCTCGGGAGCAGTACTTC. Translated: CASRDLAGGPREQYF.

This sequence joins TRBV5-1 and TRBJ1-4; 8 bases map to TRBD1. Germline-derived CDR1 and CDR2 are SGHRS and YFSETQ. The trim removed 0 bases at V and 4 bases at J, leaving 5 bases unmatched. The CDR3 is 16 amino acids. The CDR3 DNA follows: TGCGCCAGCAGCTTGGGAACAGGGGGTAGTAATGAAAAACTGTTTTTT. Translated: CASSLGTGGSNEKLFF.

This chain connects TRBV28 to TRBJ1-4; D not certain. The V gene lost 6 bases and the J gene lost 8 bases, with 10 bases spanning the gap. Germline CDR1 is MDHEN and CDR2 is SYDVKM. CDR3 size: 12 residues. CDR3 sequence reads: CASRVVDEKLFF. The CDR3 DNA reads TGTGCCAGCAGGGTAGTAGACGAAAAACTGTTTTTT.

This CDR3 is CASSFRGGALGELFF. CDR3 bases: TGTGCCAGCAGCTTCCGAGGGGGGGCCCTCGGGGAGCTGTTTTTT. This chain joins TRBV7-2 and TRBJ2-2; a possible D gene is TRBD2 (7 bases). The CDR3 length is 15 residues. The V and J ends lost 3 bases and 7 bases respectively, with 15 bases between them. Germline CDR1 SGHTA, CDR2 FQGNSA.

The chain recombines TRBV7-8 with TRBJ1-2; D is undetermined. Germline V gene data show CDR1 as SGHVS and CDR2 as FQNEAQ. V gave up 1 base and J gave up 3 bases, with 6 bases separating them. The CDR3 has 13 residues. The CDR3 region is CASSLDVDYGYTF. CDR3 nucleotides: TGTGCCAGCAGCTTAGATGTGGACTATGGCTACACCTTC.

V is TRBV7-9 and J is TRBJ1-1; D ambiguous. The ends were cut back, 0 bases at V and 3 bases at J, with 14 bases in the middle. The CDR3 sequence is 16 residues long. CDR1 and CDR2 from the germline V gene are SEHNR and FQNEAQ (reference sequence). CDR3 sequence reads: CASSLAPGGMDTEAFF. The DNA for the CDR3 is TGTGCCAGCAGCTTAGCCCCGGGTGGAATGGACACTGAAGCTTTCTTT. Variable domain in full (rest from reference TRBV7-9 and TRBJ1-1): DTGVSQNPRHKITKRGQNVTFRCDPISEHNRLYWYRQTLGQGPEFLTYFQNEAQLEKSRLLSDRFSAERPKGSFSTLEIQRTEQGDSAMYLCASSLAPGGMDTEAFFGQGTRLTVV.

For this clone: This sample includes further DNA sequences coding for the same CDR3. V usage is TRBV9 and J usage is TRBJ2-5, with 11 positions matching TRBD2. The CDR3 length is 15 residues. CDR1 is SGDLS, CDR2 YYNGEE, per germline. V shed 0 bases and J 4 bases; nucleotides not matched to a gene: 2. CDR3 sequence reads: CASSVDSGRGETQYF. The CDR3, as DNA: TGTGCCAGCAGCGTAGATAGCGGGAGGGGAGAGACCCAGTACTTC.

V is TRBV5-6 and J is TRBJ1-4; TRBD1 might be the D (6 bases). The V end lost 4 bases, the J end lost 7 bases, and 20 bases lay between the germline ends. CDR3 length: 16 residues. The V gene's germline CDR1 is SGHDT and CDR2 YYEEEE. The CDR3 spells CASSESTRGYGEKLFF. The DNA of the CDR3 is TGTGCCAGCAGCGAATCCACAAGGGGGTATGGTGAAAAACTGTTTTTT.